Below, 16 T cell receptor beta chains from the same sample are listed, as sequenced in a study of T cell repertoires in cytomegalovirus infection. TCRdb processed the reads anew with MiXCR; each CDR3 protein has one entry. Of roughly 80,000 distinct CDR3 sequences listed, 24% are singletons. What these receptors recognize is not known. The sample was CD8+ T cells from cultured PBMCs, taken from culture after CMV antigen stimulation. The receptors come from a human donor in good health (CMV status not recorded). Some clones in this sample may be carry-over from other donors' samples.

At least ten counts were recorded for this clonotype. The chain joins TRBV4-3 to TRBJ2-5, with 7 bases aligning to TRBD1. Germline V gene lookup returns CDR1 LGHNA and CDR2 YSLEER. The CDR3 spans 16 residues. Trimming cost V 0 bases and J 5 bases; bases outside gene matches: 9. CDR3 sequence reads: CASSQEGQLSGETQYF. DNA of the CDR3: TGCGCCAGCAGCCAAGAGGGACAGCTTTCGGGCGAGACCCAGTACTTC.

V usage is TRBV7-6 and J usage is TRBJ2-2; TRBD2 matches at 12 bases. The V segment lost 5 bases and the J segment 6 bases; nucleotides outside the gene matches: 7. CDR3 length equals 16 residues. Looked up from germline, CDR1 is SGHVS and CDR2 is FNYEAQ. The CDR3 sequence is CASSTLAGGPAGELFF. In nucleotides, the CDR3 is TGTGCCAGCAGCACCCTAGCGGGAGGGCCTGCCGGGGAGCTGTTTTTT.

In its sample, this clonotype was seen many times. The chain joins TRBV6-2 or TRBV6-3 to TRBJ2-1; D uncertain. Germline loops: CDR1 MNHEY, CDR2 SVGEGT. The CDR3 sequence is 13 residues long. V was cut by 2 bases and J by 5 bases, with 7 bases left in between. CDR3 in amino acids: CASSYKEHNEQFF. The CDR3, as DNA: TGTGCCAGCAGTTACAAGGAGCACAATGAGCAGTTCTTC.

There are many counts of this clonotype. The rearrangement uses TRBV4-1 and TRBJ2-3; D gene ambiguous. The CDR3 is made up of 12 amino acids. The germline V and J ends were trimmed by 6 bases and 2 bases, with 6 bases remaining between them. CDR1 and CDR2 from the germline V gene are MGHRA and YSYEKL. For the CDR3, the DNA is TGCGCCAGCAGTCCTGACACAGATACGCAGTATTTT. It translates to CASSPDTDTQYF.

This clonotype appeared many times. This chain links TRBV7-2 with TRBJ2-1, with TRBD2 as a possible D gene (5 bases). The CDR3 runs to 15 residues. The germline V gene encodes CDR1 SGHTA and CDR2 FQGNSA. V gave up 4 bases and J gave up 9 bases, with 19 bases separating them. CDR3 in DNA: TGTGCCAGCAGCTCCCCATTTCAGAGGGCGGGTGAGCAGTTCTTC. It is translated as CASSSPFQRAGEQFF.

The V call is TRBV20-1, the J call TRBJ2-3; possibly TRBD2 for D (6 bases). Germline loops: CDR1 DFQATT, CDR2 SNEGSKA (reference sequence). CDR3 length: 16 amino acids. V was pared by 2 bases and J by 3 bases, with 18 bases between. The CDR3: CSARFSWGVATDTQYF. In DNA, the CDR3 is TGCAGTGCTAGATTTTCTTGGGGGGTAGCTACAGATACGCAGTATTTT.

The chain is built from TRBV9 and TRBJ2-2; 8 positions match TRBD1. Germline V gene data show CDR1 as SGDLS and CDR2 as YYNGEE. This CDR3 comprises 15 residues. With 3 bases clipped from V and 6 bases from J, the junction kept 7 bases outside the gene matches. CDR3 protein: CASSDPGQVPGELFF. The DNA for the CDR3 is TGTGCCAGCAGCGATCCGGGACAGGTGCCCGGGGAGCTGTTTTTT.

In nucleotides, the CDR3 is TGCGCCAGCAGCTACAGACAGGGGAACTACGAGCAGTACTTC. This encodes CASSYRQGNYEQYF. The J gene is TRBJ2-7, the V gene TRBV5-1; 8 bases align to TRBD1. Per the germline V gene, CDR1 is SGHRS and CDR2 is YFSETQ. The CDR3 runs 14 residues. V shed 3 bases and J 3 bases; nucleotides not matched to a gene: 5.

This chain joins TRBV20-1 and TRBJ2-7, with 9 nucleotides matching TRBD1. The CDR3 covers 15 residues. Looked up from germline, CDR1 is DFQATT and CDR2 is SNEGSKA (reference sequence). Trimming at V came to 6 bases and at J to 5 bases, leaving 14 bases not matched to a gene. CDR3 nucleotides: TGCAGTGCCCGCCAATCCGGGACAGGGAACCACGAGCAGTACTTC. This gives the protein CSARQSGTGNHEQYF.

About this clonotype itself: Germline is not matched at one junction end, which may reflect a read error. The chain uses TRBV15 and TRBJ1-4; D is perhaps TRBD1 (5 bases). This CDR3 region has 16 residues. Per the germline V gene, CDR1 is LNHNV and CDR2 is YYDKDF (reference sequence). For the CDR3, the DNA is TGTGCCATCAGCAGGTCCTTGACAGATACTAATGAAAAACTGTTTTTT. As protein: CAISRSLTDTNEKLFF.

This clonotype was seen ten or more times. The chain employs TRBV6-1 and TRBJ2-5; 8 bases match TRBD1. J lost 0 bases, V lost 4 bases, and 16 bases had no gene match. The germline gives CDR1 MNHNS, CDR2 SASEGT. CDR3 length: 19 residues. The CDR3 DNA reads as TGTGCCAGCAGTGCAAACTTAGGGACAGGCATCATCTACCAAGAGACCCAGTACTTC. Protein sequence: CASSANLGTGIIYQETQYF.

This clonotype came up a few times. CDR3 DNA sequence: TGTGCCAGCAGCTTAAGCGGGACTACAGGGGATACGCAGTATTTT. As protein: CASSLSGTTGDTQYF. This sequence joins TRBV11-3 and TRBJ2-3; the D gene is possibly TRBD2 (7 bases). The CDR3 totals 15 residues. Germline CDR1 is SGHNT and CDR2 is YENEEA. Trimming stripped 2 bases from V and 6 bases from J, with 15 bases between.

The chain carries TRBV2 and TRBJ1-4, with TRBD1 matching 10 bases. This CDR3 is 17 amino acids long. The V and J ends lost 8 bases and 3 bases, in that order; junction bases with no gene match: 12. Germline V gene lookup returns CDR1 SNHLY and CDR2 FYNNEI. CDR3 in DNA: TGTGCCAGCTCCGGGACAGGGGTTTTCACGGCTAATGAAAAACTGTTTTTT. Translated, it gives CASSGTGVFTANEKLFF.

The V call is TRBV4-3, the J call TRBJ2-4; D might be TRBD1 or TRBD2, each matching 6 bases. V was shortened by 0 bases and J by 6 bases, with 15 bases between the two germline ends. The CDR3 spans 16 residues. Germline lookup yields CDR1 LGHNA and CDR2 YSLEER. CDR3 sequence (DNA): TGCGCCAGCAGCCAAGAGCGGAGGGGGTTTTTAAACATTCAGTACTTC. Its protein is CASSQERRGFLNIQYF.

This chain uses TRBV12-3 or TRBV12-4 with TRBJ1-5; weak D call: TRBD1 (5 bases). V was shortened by 5 bases and J by 5 bases, with 7 bases between the two germline ends. The CDR3 is 12 residues long. CDR3 bases: TGTGCCAGCAGTCAGGGCGATCAGCCCCAGCATTTT. Translating it yields CASSQGDQPQHF.

This clonotype was counted many times. V is TRBV27 and J is TRBJ2-7; TRBD1 is a possible D gene (6 bases). V was cut by 7 bases and J by 7 bases, with 11 bases left in between. CDR3 length equals 11 residues. Germline assignment: CDR1 MNHEY and CDR2 SMNVEV (reference sequence). CDR3 bases: TGTGCCAGCATCACCCAGGGGGAGCAGTACTTC. This gives the protein CASITQGEQYF.